This TCR beta chain is from a study of T cell responses to AZD1222 COVID-19 vaccine (dated by TCRdb to about 2021). Study-wide context: AZD1222 recipients whose second dose came at about 4 weeks and those whose second dose came at about 12 weeks were combined into one group, since spike-specific TCR depth and breadth did not differ between the two schedules. Trial participants were enrolled into age subgroups of 18-55, 56-69 and 70-plus years, which contained 148, 28 and 57 TCR-sequenced participants, respectively. TCR sequencing was performed for some 250 trial participants, of whom 207 were given two doses of AZD1222 and 26 were given two doses of MenACWY control vaccine. The study at large found these results: Nearly half of unique spike-specific TCRs reportedly recognized epitopes outside regions mutated in the B.1.351 and B.1.1.7 variants. Because no samples from the day 14 peak response were available, repertoires could be characterized only after the peak T cell response. Most participants were white British and females outnumbered males, and the authors suggested that clonal diversity may have been underestimated. In the small 56-69-year group, the increase in depth fell short of significance, most likely because of low power. The vaccine-associated CD4 TCRs covered the entire spike protein, and the dominant responses fell in regions 160-218 and 743-854. Conclusions about previously exposed vaccinees are limited because only six or seven AZD1222 recipients were SARS-CoV-2 seropositive at baseline. Spike-specific TCR breadth and depth rose significantly after two AZD1222 doses compared with day 0 and with MenACWY recipients.

The CDR3 spans 15 residues, from the cysteine through the phenylalanine. Only the CDR3 part of the read is kept: 45 bases, read in frame from the first base. At the junction V is shortened by 2 bases and J by 5 bases, with 15 bases in between. CDR1 and CDR2, looked up from the germline V gene, are SNHLY and FYNNEI. A word on this clone: The antigen this receptor binds is unknown. Base qualities are not at hand, and no much larger clone is one base apart.

The CDR3 regions of human TCRbeta chains were subjected to immunosequencing. Per the authors' processing: Repertoire TCRs were matched against a reference library of SARS-CoV-2-specific TCRs generated with the MIRA antigen-specificity platform. Breadth was defined as the fraction of unique TCRs that were SARS-CoV-2-associated, and depth was defined as the fraction of total T cells that were SARS-CoV-2-associated. Using the MIRA data, every spike-specific TCR was mapped to the spike region that the TCR reacted to and assigned to either a CD4 or a CD8 class. Log10-transformed breadth and depth values were compared by one-way ANOVA with Sidak's multiple comparisons tests. TCRdb stores this immuneACCESS table with in-frame sequences only. Part of the clones is absent; in the studies checked, under half of the shortfall reflects unresolved V genes, and no reason is known for the rest. The V and J calls and the clone size are those of that table, but D and trimming were determined from the DNA. For this sample there are about 72,000 clones; around 86% appear just once. In total, the top ten clones hold 2.5% of the sample.

According to the study, the label for this sample's time point signals: baseline before first vaccination. Vaccinee samples were obtained from the UK trials COV001 and COV002, which included a single-blind randomized controlled phase 2/3 trial of AZD1222 (ChAdOx1 nCoV-19) in healthy adults. For TCRbeta chain sequencing, PBMC samples from trial participants were taken at day 0 and at day 28 after the second dose. The source material was peripheral blood, sampled on day 0 of AZD1222 vaccination. The receptor was derived from an adult in good health. The chain couples TRBV2 to TRBJ1-1, with the D gene call left open. DNA sequence: TGTGCCAGCAGTGAAAAGGGCCAAATGCGGACTGAAGCTTTCTTT. Translated, it gives CASSEKGQMRTEAFF.